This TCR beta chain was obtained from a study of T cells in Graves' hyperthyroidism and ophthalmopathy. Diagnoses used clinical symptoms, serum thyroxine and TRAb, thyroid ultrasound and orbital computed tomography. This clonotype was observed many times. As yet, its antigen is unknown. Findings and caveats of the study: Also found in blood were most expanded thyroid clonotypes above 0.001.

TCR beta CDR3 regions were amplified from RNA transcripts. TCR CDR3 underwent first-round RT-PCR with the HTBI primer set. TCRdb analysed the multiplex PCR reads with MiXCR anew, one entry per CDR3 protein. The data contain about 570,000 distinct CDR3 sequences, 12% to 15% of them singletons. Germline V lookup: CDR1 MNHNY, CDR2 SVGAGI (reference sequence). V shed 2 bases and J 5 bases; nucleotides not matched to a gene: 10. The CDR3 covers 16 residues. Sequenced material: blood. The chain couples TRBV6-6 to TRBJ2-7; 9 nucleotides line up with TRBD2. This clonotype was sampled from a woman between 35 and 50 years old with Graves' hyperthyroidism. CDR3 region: CASSYEMLAGQHEQYF. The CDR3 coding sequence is TGTGCCAGCAGTTACGAGATGCTAGCGGGACAACACGAGCAGTACTTC.